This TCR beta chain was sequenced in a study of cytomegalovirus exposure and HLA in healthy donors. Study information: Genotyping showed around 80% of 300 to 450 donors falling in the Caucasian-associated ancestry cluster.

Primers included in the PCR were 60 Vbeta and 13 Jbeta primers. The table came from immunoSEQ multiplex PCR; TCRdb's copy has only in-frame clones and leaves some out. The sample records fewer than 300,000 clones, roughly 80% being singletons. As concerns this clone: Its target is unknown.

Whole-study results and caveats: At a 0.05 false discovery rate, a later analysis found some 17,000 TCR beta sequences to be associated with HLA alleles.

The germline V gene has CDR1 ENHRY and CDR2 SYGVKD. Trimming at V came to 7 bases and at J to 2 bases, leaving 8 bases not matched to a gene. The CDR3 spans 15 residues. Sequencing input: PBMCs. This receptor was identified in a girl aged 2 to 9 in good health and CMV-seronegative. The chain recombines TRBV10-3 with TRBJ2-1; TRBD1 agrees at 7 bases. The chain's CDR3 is CAIKNRDSAYNEQFF. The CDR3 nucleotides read TGTGCCATCAAAAACCGGGACAGTGCCTACAATGAGCAGTTCTTC.